This T cell receptor (beta chain) was identified in a study of blood T cell repertoires in COVID-19. Study as a whole: Both acute and convalescent COVID-19 samples were obtained from the United States, Italy and Spain. Sample material is recorded as cDNA or gDNA derived from T cells, B-cell-depleted T cells, or PBMCs.

Original data processing: Cell counts per sample came from amplifying reference gene primers. Assay: immunoSEQ multiplex PCR; the TCRdb copy retains only in-frame clones and omits some. The V and J calls and clone size were taken over from that table, and D and trimming were inferred from the DNA. Here the sample spans approximately 150,000 clones, roughly 80% being singletons. In germline, CDR1 is SGHTA, CDR2 FQGNSA. Trimming cost V 4 bases and J 2 bases, with 11 bases left between them. The CDR3 has 14 residues. The V call is TRBV7-2, the J call TRBJ1-1; D is perhaps TRBD1 (5 bases). Sequencing input: peripheral blood. The source of this sequence is a man aged 45-65 years with active or convalescent COVID-19. The CDR3 DNA reads TGTGCCAGCAGCTATGACAGAATAAACACTGAAGCTTTCTTT. This encodes CASSYDRINTEAFF.